This T cell receptor (beta chain) was documented in a study of T cells in women clearing cervical HPV infection. Looking at the study overall: Cases were women with histologically confirmed HPV16-related CIN3 or worse, including a couple of invasive cancers. Study-level points and caveats: CIN3+ cases had significantly higher TCR richness than controls; evenness did not differ.

The CDR3 runs to 15 residues. The V gene lost 5 bases and the J gene lost 3 bases, with 16 bases spanning the gap. Germline V lookup: CDR1 SGHAT, CDR2 FQNNGV. About this clone: What it binds is unknown. The read ends 3 residues early relative to the CDR3; the germline J gene fills the gap.

Average input was around 1,200 ng genomic DNA for immunoSEQ TCR beta CDR3 amplification. Using immunoSEQ multiplex PCR, the repertoire was profiled, and TCRdb retains in-frame clones only, with some absent. This sample carries tens of thousands of clones, with about 40% going to the ten biggest clones. The sample consisted of blood buffy coat. The source is a woman between 18 and 69 years old with a cervical HPV16 infection that either progressed to CIN3+ or cleared (not recorded which). The chain recombines TRBV11-2 with TRBJ1-2; TRBD1 is a possible D gene (5 bases). Incomplete CDR3 DNA: TGTGCCAGCAGCCACGGCGCGGGGCCGGACTATGGC. As protein: CASSHGAGPDYG. From start to end, the CDR3 is CASSHGAGPDYGYTF.